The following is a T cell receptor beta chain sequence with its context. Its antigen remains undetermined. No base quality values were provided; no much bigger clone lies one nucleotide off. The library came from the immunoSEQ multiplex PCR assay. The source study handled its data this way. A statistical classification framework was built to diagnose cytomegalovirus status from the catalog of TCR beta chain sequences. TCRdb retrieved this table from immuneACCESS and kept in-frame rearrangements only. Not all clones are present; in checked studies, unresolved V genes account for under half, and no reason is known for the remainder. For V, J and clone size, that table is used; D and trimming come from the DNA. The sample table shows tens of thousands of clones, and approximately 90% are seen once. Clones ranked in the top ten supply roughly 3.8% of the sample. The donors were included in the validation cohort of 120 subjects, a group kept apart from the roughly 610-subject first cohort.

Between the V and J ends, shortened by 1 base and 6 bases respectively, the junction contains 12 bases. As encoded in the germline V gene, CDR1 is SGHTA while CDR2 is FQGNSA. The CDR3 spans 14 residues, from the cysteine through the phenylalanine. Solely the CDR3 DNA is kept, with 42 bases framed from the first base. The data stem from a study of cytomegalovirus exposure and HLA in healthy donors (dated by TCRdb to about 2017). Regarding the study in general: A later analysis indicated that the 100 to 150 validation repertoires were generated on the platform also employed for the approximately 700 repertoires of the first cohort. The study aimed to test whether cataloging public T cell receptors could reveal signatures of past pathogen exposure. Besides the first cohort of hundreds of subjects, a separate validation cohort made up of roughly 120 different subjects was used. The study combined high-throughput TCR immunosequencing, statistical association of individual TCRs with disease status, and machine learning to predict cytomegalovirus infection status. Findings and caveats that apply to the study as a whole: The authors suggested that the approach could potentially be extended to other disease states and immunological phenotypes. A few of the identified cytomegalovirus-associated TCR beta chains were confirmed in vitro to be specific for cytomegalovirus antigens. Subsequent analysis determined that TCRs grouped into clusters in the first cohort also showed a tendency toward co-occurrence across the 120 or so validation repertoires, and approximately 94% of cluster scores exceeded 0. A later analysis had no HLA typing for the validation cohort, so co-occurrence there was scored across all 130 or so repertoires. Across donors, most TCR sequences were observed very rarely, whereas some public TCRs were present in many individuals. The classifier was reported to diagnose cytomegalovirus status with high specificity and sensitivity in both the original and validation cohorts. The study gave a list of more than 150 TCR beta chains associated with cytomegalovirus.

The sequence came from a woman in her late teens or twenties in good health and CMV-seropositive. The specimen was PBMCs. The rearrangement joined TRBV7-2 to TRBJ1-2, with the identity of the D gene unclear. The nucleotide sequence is TGTGCCAGCAGCTTAGTTGGGGAGAGGGATGGCTACACCTTC. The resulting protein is CASSLVGERDGYTF.